This T cell receptor (beta chain) was identified in a study of T cell responses to AZD1222 COVID-19 vaccine. Study details: Second doses at about 4 or about 12 weeks were pooled.

Clones were sequenced by immunoSEQ multiplex PCR, and TCRdb holds only the in-frame ones, with some missing. The table has tens of thousands of clones, around 84% seen once. Comments on this clone: Antigen: not known.

The CDR3 is 14 residues long. V lost 1 base, J lost 6 bases, and 12 bases lay in between. In germline, CDR1 is SGHTA, CDR2 FQGNSA. Whole-study results and caveats: Mostly white British, mostly female donors; authors suggested clonal diversity may be underestimated.

The receptor's source is an adult in good health. The sequences come from peripheral blood, collected on day 0 of AZD1222 vaccination. V gene TRBV7-2 combines with J gene TRBJ1-2, with a weak D call TRBD1 (5 bases). The CDR3 bases are TGTGCCAGCAGCTTAGAGCCCAGGGCCCATGGCTACACCTTC. It translates to CASSLEPRAHGYTF.